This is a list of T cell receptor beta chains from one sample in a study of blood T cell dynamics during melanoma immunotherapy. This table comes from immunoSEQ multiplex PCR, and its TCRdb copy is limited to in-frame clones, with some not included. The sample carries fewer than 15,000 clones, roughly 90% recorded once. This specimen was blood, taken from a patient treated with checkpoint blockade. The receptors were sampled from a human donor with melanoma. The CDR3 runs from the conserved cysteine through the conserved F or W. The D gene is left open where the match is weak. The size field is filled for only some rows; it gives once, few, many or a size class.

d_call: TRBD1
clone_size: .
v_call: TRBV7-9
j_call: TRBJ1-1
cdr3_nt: TGTGCCAGCAGCTTAAACCCCGGGACAGGGTCCGCTGAAGCTTTCTTT
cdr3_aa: CASSLNPGTGSAEAFF

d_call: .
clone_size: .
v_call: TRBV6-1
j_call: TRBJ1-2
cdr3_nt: TGTGCCAGCAGGATGACAGCCGTTAACTATGGCTACACCTTC
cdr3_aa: CASRMTAVNYGYTF

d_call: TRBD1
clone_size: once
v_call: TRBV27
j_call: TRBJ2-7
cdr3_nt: TGTGCCAGCAGTTTACTCTCCGGGACAGGGCGACACGAGCAGTACTTC
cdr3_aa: CASSLLSGTGRHEQYF

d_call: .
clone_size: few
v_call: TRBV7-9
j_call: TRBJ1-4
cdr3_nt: TGTGCCAGCAGCTTAGACTGGGCAGCTAATGAAAAACTGTTTTTT
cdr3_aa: CASSLDWAANEKLFF

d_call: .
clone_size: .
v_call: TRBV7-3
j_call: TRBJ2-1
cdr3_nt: TGTGCCAGCAGTGTGGAAGGACAATTCAGAAACAATGAGCAGTTCTTC
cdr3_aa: CASSVEGQFRNNEQFF

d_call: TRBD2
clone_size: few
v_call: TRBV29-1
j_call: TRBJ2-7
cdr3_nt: TGCAGCGTCCAGCGGCAGCGGGGTCCCTACGAGCAGTACTTC
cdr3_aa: CSVQRQRGPYEQYF

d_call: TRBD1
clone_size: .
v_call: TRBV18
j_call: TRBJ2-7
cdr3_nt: TGTGCCAGCTCACCTCCAGGACAGGGTATGTTCAACGAGCAGTACTTC
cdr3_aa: CASSPPGQGMFNEQYF

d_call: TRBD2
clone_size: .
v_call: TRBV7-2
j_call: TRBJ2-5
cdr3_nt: TGTGCCAGCAGCCTTGAACTAGCGGGAGGGTGGGAGACCCAGTACTTC
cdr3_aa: CASSLELAGGWETQYF

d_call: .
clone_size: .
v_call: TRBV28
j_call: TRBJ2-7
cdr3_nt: TGTGCCAGCAGCACCTTTGCGGCCCGCTCCTACGAGCAGTACTTC
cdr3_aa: CASSTFAARSYEQYF

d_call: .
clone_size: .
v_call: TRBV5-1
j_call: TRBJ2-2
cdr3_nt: TGCGCCAGCAGCTTGGAACTTACCGGGGAGCTGTTTTTT
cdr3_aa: CASSLELTGELFF

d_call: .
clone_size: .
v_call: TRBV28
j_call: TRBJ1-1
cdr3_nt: TGTGCCAGCAGTCTGTTCCCGGGGACTGAAGCTTTCTTT
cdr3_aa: CASSLFPGTEAFF

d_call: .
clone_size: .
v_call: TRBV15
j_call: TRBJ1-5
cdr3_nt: TGTGCCACCAGCAGACCTCCGCCCGGTGGGAATCAGCCCCAGCATTTT
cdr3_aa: CATSRPPPGGNQPQHF

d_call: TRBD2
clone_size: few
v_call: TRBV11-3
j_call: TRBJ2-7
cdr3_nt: TGTGCCAGCAGCAACCCTGGGACTAGCGCGCCCTACGAGCAGTACTTC
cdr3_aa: CASSNPGTSAPYEQYF

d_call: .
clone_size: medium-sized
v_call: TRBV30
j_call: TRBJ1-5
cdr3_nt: TGTGCCTGGAGTGAGGCCGCAAATCAGCCCCAGCATTTT
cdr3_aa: CAWSEAANQPQHF

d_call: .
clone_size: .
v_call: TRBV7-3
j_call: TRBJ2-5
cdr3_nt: TGTGCCAGCAGCTACAAGATTCGGGAGACCCAGTACTTC
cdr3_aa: CASSYKIRETQYF

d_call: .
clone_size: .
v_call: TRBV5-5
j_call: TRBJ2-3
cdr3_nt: TGTGCCAGCAGCGCGCTGCAGGGGGGCGCGTCAGATACGCAGTATTTT
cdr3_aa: CASSALQGGASDTQYF